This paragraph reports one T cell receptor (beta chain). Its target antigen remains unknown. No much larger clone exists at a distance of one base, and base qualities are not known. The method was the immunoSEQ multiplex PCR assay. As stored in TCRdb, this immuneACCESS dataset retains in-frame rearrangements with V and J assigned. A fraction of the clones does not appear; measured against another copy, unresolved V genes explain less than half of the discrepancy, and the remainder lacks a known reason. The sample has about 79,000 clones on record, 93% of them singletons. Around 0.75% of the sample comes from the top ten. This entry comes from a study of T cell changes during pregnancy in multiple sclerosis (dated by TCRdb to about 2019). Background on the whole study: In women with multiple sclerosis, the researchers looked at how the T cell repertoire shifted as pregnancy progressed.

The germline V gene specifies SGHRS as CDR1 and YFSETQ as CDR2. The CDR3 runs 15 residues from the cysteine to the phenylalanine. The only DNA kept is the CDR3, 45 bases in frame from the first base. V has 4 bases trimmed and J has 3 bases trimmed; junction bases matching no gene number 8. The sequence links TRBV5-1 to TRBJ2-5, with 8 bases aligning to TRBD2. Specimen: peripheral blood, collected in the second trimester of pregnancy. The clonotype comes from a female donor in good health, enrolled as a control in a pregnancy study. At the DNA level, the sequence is TGCGCCAGCAGCGGAATAGCGGGGACCAAAGAGACCCAGTACTTC. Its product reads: CASSGIAGTKETQYF.